This TCR beta chain was documented in a study of OX40 agonist ivuxolimab in advanced cancers. Libraries were prepared by immunoSEQ multiplex PCR; TCRdb keeps only in-frame clonotypes and omits some of them. The sample yields under 70,000 clones, 80% to 90% seen once. V dropped 5 bases and J dropped 0 bases, with 8 bases sitting between them. CDR3 length: 14 amino acids. From germline, CDR1 is SGHRS and CDR2 YFSETQ. Whole-study results and caveats: In CD8+ T cells, expanded clones were on average more numerous than in CD4+.

As concerns this clone: No antigen is known for it.

This rearrangement joins TRBV5-1 to TRBJ2-2; D remains unclear. The material was CD4+ or CD8+ T cells sorted from blood, obtained in a trial of the OX40 agonist ivuxolimab. This TCR came from an adult with an advanced solid tumor such as melanoma, head and neck, liver or kidney cancer. The CDR3 loop is CASSPGTNTGELFF. Here the CDR3 DNA reads TGCGCCAGCAGTCCCGGTACGAACACCGGGGAGCTGTTTTTT.